This is a list of T cell receptor beta chains from one sample in a study of T cell changes during pregnancy in multiple sclerosis. Method: immunoSEQ multiplex PCR; TCRdb's copy keeps in-frame clones and lacks some. Among 40,000 to 60,000 clones listed, roughly 94% were seen once. Specimen: CD8+ T cells from peripheral blood mononuclear cells, collected in the first trimester of pregnancy. The receptors stem from a female donor with multiple sclerosis, enrolled in a pregnancy study. The CDR3 runs from the conserved cysteine through the conserved F or W. The D gene is left open where the match is weak. Clone size is given for some rows only: seen once, a few or many times, or a class if the clone is expanded.

V gene	J gene	D gene	clone size	CDR3 DNA	CDR3 protein
TRBV5-1	TRBJ1-1	TRBD1	NA	TGCGCCAGCAGCACGGGACAGGGTGGCGCTGAAGCTTTCTTT	CASSTGQGGAEAFF
TRBV27	TRBJ1-1	NA	NA	TGTGCCAGCAGTTCGCCGAGGGTAGGACCCCACTACACTGAAGCTTTCTTT	CASSSPRVGPHYTEAFF
TRBV6-1	TRBJ2-1	TRBD1	NA	TGTGCCAGCAGTGAATTTGCCGGCGGACAGGGGTACAATGAGCAGTTCTTC	CASSEFAGGQGYNEQFF
TRBV4-1	TRBJ2-1	NA	NA	TGCGCCAGCAGCCGATACCTACAGGAACCCGCCTACAATGAGCAGTTCTTC	CASSRYLQEPAYNEQFF
TRBV11-3	TRBJ2-1	TRBD2	NA	TGTGCCAGCAGCCCGCCTAGCGGGAGTAAAGACAATGAGCAGTTCTTC	CASSPPSGSKDNEQFF
TRBV7-7	TRBJ2-2	TRBD2	NA	TGTGCCAGCAGCTTACGTACTAGCGGGCGAACGAACACCGGGGAGCTGTTTTTT	CASSLRTSGRTNTGELFF
TRBV5-1	TRBJ1-1	NA	NA	TGCGCCAGCAGCCAGGGCACTGAAGCTTTCTTT	CASSQGTEAFF
TRBV27	TRBJ1-1	NA	NA	TGTGCCAGCAGGCCAACAGGGTACACTGAAGCTTTCTTT	CASRPTGYTEAFF
TRBV27	TRBJ2-7	NA	NA	TGTGCCAGCAGTCAAAGGGCCAGAGCGGACGAGCAGTACTTC	CASSQRARADEQYF
TRBV9	TRBJ1-2	NA	NA	TGTGCCAGCAGCGCCCCTCTCGGGGGGGCTATAAGGGAGTGGGACTATGGCTACACCTTC	CASSAPLGGAIREWDYGYTF
TRBV6-5	TRBJ2-1	TRBD2	NA	TGTGCCAGCAGCCGAGGGAGGGGTGAGCAGTTCTTC	CASSRGRGEQFF
TRBV11-3	TRBJ1-1	TRBD1	once	TGTGCCAGCAGCCTGACAGGGGGAACTGAAGCTTTCTTT	CASSLTGGTEAFF
TRBV28	TRBJ2-5	TRBD2	NA	TGTGCCAGCAGTTTACCCGGACTAGCGGGAGCTCAAGAGACCCAGTACTTC	CASSLPGLAGAQETQYF